The present T cell receptor (beta chain) was sequenced within a study of T cells after somatic rescue of genetic block (dated by TCRdb to 2019 to 2021). With regard to the full study: The study assessed how robust, over the long term, a T-cell system was when the system had developed through somatic rescue of a genetic block in T-cell development.

Reading the germline V gene gives CDR1 MDHEN and CDR2 SYDVKM. The junction shows trimming of 3 bases on V and 0 bases on J, plus 12 bases between the germline ends. The CDR3 runs 16 residues from the cysteine to the phenylalanine. Solely the CDR3 DNA is kept, with 48 bases framed from the first base. The library was produced with the immunoSEQ multiplex PCR assay. TCRdb re-hosts the immuneACCESS table, in-frame sequences only. Its copies lack some clones; in the studies checked, an unresolved V gene accounts for under half of them, and the cause for the rest is not known. The sample records 12,000 or so clones, approximately 81% of which are singletons. The ten largest account for 6.5% to 9.5% of the sample. Concerning this clone: Its target antigen remains unknown. No clone much larger than this one lies a single base away; base qualities are absent.

Sequencing used peripheral blood mononuclear cells (PBMCs). This TCR was sampled from a boy aged 10-17 years. The rearrangement combines TRBV28 with TRBJ2-1; the D gene is perhaps TRBD2, from 5 matching bases. The CDR3 here reads CASSLGRQSSYNEQFF. The DNA sequence is given as TGTGCCAGCAGTTTGGGGAGACAAAGCTCCTACAATGAGCAGTTCTTC.